This T cell receptor beta chain emerged from a study of technical replicates of blood from a handful of donors. Germline CDR1 and CDR2: MNHEY and SVGAGI. The CDR3 contains 13 residues. V was pared by 5 bases and J by 3 bases, with 10 bases between. Profiled with immunoSEQ multiplex PCR; TCRdb holds only in-frame clones, not every one. This table holds some 67,000 clones, roughly 98% found once. This clonotype originated in a human donor in good health. The chain carries TRBV6-5 and TRBJ1-1, with D unclear. Sequencing was performed on T cells isolated from PBMCs. CDR3 in amino acids: CASSGTADTEAFF. CDR3 in DNA: TGTGCCAGCAGTGGCACGGCGGACACTGAAGCTTTCTTT.